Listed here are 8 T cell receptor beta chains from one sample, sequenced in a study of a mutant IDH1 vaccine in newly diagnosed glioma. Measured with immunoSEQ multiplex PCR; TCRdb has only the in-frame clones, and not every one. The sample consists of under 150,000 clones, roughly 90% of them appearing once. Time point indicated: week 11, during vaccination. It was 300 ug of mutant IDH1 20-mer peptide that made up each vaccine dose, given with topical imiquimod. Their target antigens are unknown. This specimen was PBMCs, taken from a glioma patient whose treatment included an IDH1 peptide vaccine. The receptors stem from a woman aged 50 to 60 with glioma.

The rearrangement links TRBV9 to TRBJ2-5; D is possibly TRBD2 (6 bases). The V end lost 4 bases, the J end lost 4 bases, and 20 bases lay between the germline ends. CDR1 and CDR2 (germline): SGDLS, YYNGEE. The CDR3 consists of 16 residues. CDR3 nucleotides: TGTGCCAGCAGCTCGTATAACGGGAGAGGGCGAGAGACCCAGTACTTC. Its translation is CASSSYNGRGRETQYF.

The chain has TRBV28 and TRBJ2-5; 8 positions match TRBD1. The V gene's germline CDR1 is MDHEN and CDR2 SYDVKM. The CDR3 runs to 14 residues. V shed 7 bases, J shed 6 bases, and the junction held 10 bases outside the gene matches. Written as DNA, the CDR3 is TGTGCCAGCACATTTCGGACAGGGCGAAAGACCCAGTACTTC. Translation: CASTFRTGRKTQYF. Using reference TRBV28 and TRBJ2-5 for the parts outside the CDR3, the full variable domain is DVKVTQSSRYLVKRTGEKVFLECVQDMDHENMFWYRQDPGLGLRLIYFSYDVKMKEKGDIPEGYSVSREKKERFSLILESASTNQTSMYLCASTFRTGRKTQYFGPGTRLLVL.

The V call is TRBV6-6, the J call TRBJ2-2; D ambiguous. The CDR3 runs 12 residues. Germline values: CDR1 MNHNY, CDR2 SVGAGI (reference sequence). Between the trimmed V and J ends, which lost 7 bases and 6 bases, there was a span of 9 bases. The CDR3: CASNPQAGELFF. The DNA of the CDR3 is TGTGCCAGCAACCCCCAGGCCGGGGAGCTGTTTTTT.

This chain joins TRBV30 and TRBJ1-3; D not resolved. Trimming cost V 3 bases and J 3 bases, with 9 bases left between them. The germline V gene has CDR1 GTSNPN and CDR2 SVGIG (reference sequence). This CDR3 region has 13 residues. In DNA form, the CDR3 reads TGTGCCTGGAGATCAAACATTGGAAACACCATATATTTT. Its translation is CAWRSNIGNTIYF.

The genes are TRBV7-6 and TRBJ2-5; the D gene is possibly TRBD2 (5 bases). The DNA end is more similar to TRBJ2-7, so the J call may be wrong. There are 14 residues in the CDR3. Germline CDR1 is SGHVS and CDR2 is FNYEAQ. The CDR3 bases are TGTGCCAGCAGCTTAGGGGAAGAGGGTTACGAGCAGTACTTC. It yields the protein CASSLGEEGYEQYF.

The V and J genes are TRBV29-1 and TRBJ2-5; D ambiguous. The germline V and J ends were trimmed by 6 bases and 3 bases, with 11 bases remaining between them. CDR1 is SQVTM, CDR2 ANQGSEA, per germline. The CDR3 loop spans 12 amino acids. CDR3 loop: CSVFQRKETQYF. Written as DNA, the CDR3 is TGCAGCGTATTCCAAAGAAAAGAGACCCAGTACTTC. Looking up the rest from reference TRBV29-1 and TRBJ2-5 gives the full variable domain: SAVISQKPSRDICQRGTSLTIQCQVDSQVTMMFWYRQQPGQSLTLIATANQGSEATYESGFVIDKFPISRPNLTFSTLTVSNMSPEDSSIYLCSVFQRKETQYFGPGTRLLVL.

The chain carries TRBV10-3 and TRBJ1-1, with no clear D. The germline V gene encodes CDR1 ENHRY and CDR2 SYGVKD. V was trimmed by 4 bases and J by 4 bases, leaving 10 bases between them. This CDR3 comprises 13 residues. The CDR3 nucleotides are TGTGCCATCAGTGCGAAGGGTGGCACTGAAGCTTTCTTT. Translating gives CAISAKGGTEAFF.

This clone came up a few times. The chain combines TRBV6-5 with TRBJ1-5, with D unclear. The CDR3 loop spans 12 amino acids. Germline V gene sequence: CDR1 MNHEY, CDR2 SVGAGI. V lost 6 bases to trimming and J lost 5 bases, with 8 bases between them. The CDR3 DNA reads TGTGCCAGCAGCCGCCCCGATCAGCCCCAGCATTTT. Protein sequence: CASSRPDQPQHF.